The next 3 T cell receptor beta chains were all read from a single sample in a study of blood T cell repertoires in COVID-19. TCRdb keeps only in-frame clones here, not all; method: immunoSEQ multiplex PCR. The sample has around 230,000 clones; approximately 90% are singletons. Sequencing input: PBMCs or T cells enriched from blood (not recorded which). The receptor set was obtained from a woman aged 40 to 50 with acute COVID-19.

This sequence joins TRBV18 and TRBJ1-4, with D maybe TRBD1 (6 bases). CDR1 and CDR2 (germline): KGHSH, LQKENI. The CDR3 sequence is 16 residues long. Trimming left V 4 bases short and J 7 bases short, with 19 bases between. CDR3 in amino acids: CASSLRRGGDGEKLFF. The CDR3 nucleotides read TGTGCCAGCTCACTTCGTCGCGGGGGCGACGGTGAAAAACTGTTTTTT.

The V call is TRBV5-6, the J call TRBJ1-5, with 8 bases fitting TRBD1. CDR3 size: 15 residues. Germline CDR1 reads SGHDT; CDR2 reads YYEEEE. With 0 bases clipped from V and 2 bases from J, the junction kept 1 base outside the gene matches. The CDR3 nucleotides are TGTGCCAGCAGCTTGGCGGACAGGGGCAATCAGCCCCAGCATTTT. As protein: CASSLADRGNQPQHF.

This chain connects TRBV7-6 to TRBJ1-5; D might be TRBD1 (5 bases). The germline CDR1 and CDR2 sequences are SGHVS and FNYEAQ. The CDR3 spans 15 residues. Trimming pared 7 bases from V and 4 bases from J, leaving 17 bases between. The CDR3 DNA sequence: TGTGCCAGCACCGACCTTACAGGCCCGAATCAGCCCCAGCATTTT. This sequence encodes CASTDLTGPNQPQHF.